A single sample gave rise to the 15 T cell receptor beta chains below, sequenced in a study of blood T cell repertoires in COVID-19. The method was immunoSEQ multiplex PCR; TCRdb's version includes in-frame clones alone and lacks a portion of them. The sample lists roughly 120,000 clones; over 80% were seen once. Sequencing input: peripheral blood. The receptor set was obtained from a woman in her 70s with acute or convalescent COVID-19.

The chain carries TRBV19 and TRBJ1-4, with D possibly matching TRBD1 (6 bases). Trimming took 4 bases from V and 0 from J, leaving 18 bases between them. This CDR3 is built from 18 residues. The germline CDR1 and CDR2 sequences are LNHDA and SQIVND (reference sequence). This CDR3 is CASSTQGGGIATNEKLFF. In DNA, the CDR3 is TGTGCCAGTAGTACCCAGGGAGGGGGAATCGCAACTAATGAAAAACTGTTTTTT.

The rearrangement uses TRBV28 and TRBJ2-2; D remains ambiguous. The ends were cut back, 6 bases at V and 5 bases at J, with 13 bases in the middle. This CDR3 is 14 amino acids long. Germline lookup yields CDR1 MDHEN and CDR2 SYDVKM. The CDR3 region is CASSPPGLTGELFF. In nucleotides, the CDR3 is TGTGCCAGCAGCCCGCCAGGATTGACCGGGGAGCTGTTTTTT. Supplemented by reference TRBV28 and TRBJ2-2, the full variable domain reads DVKVTQSSRYLVKRTGEKVFLECVQDMDHENMFWYRQDPGLGLRLIYFSYDVKMKEKGDIPEGYSVSREKKERFSLILESASTNQTSMYLCASSPPGLTGELFFGEGSRLTVL.

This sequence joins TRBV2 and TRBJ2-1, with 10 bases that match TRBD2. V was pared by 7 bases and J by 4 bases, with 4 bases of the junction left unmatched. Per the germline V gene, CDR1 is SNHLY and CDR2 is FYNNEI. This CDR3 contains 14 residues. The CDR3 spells CASTTTSGYNEQFF. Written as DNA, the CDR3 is TGTGCCAGCACCACGACTAGCGGGTACAATGAGCAGTTCTTC.

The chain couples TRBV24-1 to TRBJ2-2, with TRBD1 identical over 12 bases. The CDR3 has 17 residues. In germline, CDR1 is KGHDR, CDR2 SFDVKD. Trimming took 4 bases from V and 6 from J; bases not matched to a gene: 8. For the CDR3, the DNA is TGTGCCACCAGTGACCTCGGCGGGACAGGGGGCTCCGGGGAGCTGTTTTTT. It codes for CATSDLGGTGGSGELFF.

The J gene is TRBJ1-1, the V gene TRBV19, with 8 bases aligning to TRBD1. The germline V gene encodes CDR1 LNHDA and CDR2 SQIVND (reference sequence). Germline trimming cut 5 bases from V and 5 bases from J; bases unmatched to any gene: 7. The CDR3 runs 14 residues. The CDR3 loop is CASSVDRVGTEAFF. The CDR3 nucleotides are TGTGCCAGTAGTGTGGACAGGGTAGGGACTGAAGCTTTCTTT.

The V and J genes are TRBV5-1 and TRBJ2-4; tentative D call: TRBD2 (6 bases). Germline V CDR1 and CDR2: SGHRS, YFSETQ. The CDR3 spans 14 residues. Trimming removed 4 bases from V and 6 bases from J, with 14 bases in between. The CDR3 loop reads CASSAGRTPNIQYF. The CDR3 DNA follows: TGCGCCAGCAGCGCGGGGAGGACGCCAAACATTCAGTACTTC.

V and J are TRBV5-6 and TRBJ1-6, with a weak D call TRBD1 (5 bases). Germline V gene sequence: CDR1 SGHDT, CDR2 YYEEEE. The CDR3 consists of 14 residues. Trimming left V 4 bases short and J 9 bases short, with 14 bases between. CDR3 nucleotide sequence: TGTGCCAGCAGCCCCTGGGGGGTTTTTTCACCCCTCCACTTT. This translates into CASSPWGVFSPLHF.

CDR3 loop: CASSLGQGLETQYF. The CDR3 coding sequence is TGCGCCAGCAGCCTCGGACAGGGTCTAGAGACCCAGTACTTC. The rearrangement joins TRBV5-1 to TRBJ2-5, with TRBD1 identical over 8 bases. The V gene's germline CDR1 is SGHRS and CDR2 YFSETQ. The length of the CDR3 is 14 residues. Trimming at V came to 4 bases and at J to 4 bases, leaving 6 bases not matched to a gene.

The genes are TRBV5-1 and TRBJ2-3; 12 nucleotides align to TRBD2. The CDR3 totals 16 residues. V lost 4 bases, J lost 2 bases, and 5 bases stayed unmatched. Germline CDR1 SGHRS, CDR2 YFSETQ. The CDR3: CASSTGLAGITDTQYF. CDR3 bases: TGCGCCAGCAGCACAGGACTAGCGGGAATCACAGATACGCAGTATTTT.

CDR3 region: CASSRSGGWSEKLFF. CDR3 DNA sequence: TGTGCCAGCTCACGTTCCGGGGGATGGAGCGAAAAACTGTTTTTT. J is TRBJ1-4 and V is TRBV18; TRBD1 might be the D (5 bases). The CDR3 runs 15 residues. V lost 4 bases, J lost 8 bases, and 17 bases lay in between. The germline V gene has CDR1 KGHSH and CDR2 LQKENI. The full variable domain, its missing parts supplied by reference TRBV18 and TRBJ1-4, is NAGVMQNPRHLVRRRGQEARLRCSPMKGHSHVYWYRQLPEEGLKFMVYLQKENIIDESGMPKERFSAEFPKEGPSILRIQQVVRGDSAAYFCASSRSGGWSEKLFFGSGTQLSVL.

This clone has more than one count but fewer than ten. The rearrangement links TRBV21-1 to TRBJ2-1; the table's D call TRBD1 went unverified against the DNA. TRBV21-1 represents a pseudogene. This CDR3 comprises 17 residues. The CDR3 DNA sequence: TGTGCCAGCAGCAAAGATCCCCGACAGGGAACCTACAATGAGCAGTTCTTC. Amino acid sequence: CASSKDPRQGTYNEQFF.

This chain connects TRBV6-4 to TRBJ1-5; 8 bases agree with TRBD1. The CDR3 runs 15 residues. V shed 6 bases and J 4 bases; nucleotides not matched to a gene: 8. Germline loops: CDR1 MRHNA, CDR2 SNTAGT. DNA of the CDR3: TGTGCCAGCAGGGGAGGACAGGGTCTTAATCAGCCCCAGCATTTT. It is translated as CASRGGQGLNQPQHF.

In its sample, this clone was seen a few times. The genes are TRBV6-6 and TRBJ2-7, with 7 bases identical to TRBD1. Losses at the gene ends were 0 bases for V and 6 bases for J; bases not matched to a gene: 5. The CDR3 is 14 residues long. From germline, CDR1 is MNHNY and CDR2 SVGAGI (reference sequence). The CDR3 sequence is CASSYSRAGGEQYF. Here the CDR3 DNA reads TGTGCCAGCAGTTACTCGCGGGCAGGGGGCGAGCAGTACTTC.

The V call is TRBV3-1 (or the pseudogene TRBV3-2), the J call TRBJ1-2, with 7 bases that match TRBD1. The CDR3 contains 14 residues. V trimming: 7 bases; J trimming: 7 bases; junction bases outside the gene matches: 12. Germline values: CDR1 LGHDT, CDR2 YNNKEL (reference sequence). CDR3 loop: CASTPGQVGSGYTF. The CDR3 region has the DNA TGTGCCAGCACTCCCGGACAGGTCGGGTCTGGCTACACCTTC.

As DNA, the CDR3 is TGTGCCAGCAGTTTACATGGCGGGGGCTACACCTTC. Its translation is CASSLHGGGYTF. V and J are TRBV12-3 or TRBV12-4 and TRBJ1-2; D not resolved. V was cut by 2 bases and J by 8 bases, with 9 bases left in between. The CDR3 spans 12 residues.